This T cell receptor beta chain came from a study of T-cell reconstitution after alpha-beta-depleted transplantation in children. Overall study results and limits: One year post-transplant, T-cell counts and diversity were largely derived from T cells produced anew. Surviving recipient T cells and intrathymic progenitors accounted for some patients' high TCRbeta diversity at day 60. Several hundred expanded graft clones reportedly supplied alpha-beta T cells about two months after transplant.

This clonotype was counted only a few times. Its antigen is as yet unknown. As it was prepared, the TCRbeta library received unique molecular identifiers. TCRdb fed the PCR reads into MiXCR, producing one record per CDR3 protein. Of about 280,000 distinct CDR3 sequences listed, around a tenth are singletons. This clonotype was obtained from a male patient between 2 and 9 years old who had a stem cell transplant for chronic granulomatous disease, so the T cells may come from the graft donor. The source was peripheral blood, collected 180 days after TCRalphabeta/CD19-depleted stem cell transplant.

As DNA, the CDR3 is TGTGCCAGCAGCTTGGGGGTCGGTAGCGGCAGCACAGATACGCAGTATTTT. Protein product: CASSLGVGSGSTDTQYF. The gene calls are TRBV5-4 and TRBJ2-3; a possible D gene is TRBD2 (6 bases). Trimming shortened V by 0 bases and J by 0 bases, and 14 bases separated the two germline ends. The CDR3 is made up of 17 amino acids. Germline assignment: CDR1 SGHNT and CDR2 YYREEE (reference sequence).